The source of this TCR beta chain is a study of blood T cells in healthy people across ages. With a J-beta primer mix and a sample-barcoded 5' primer, a second PCR ran 7 to 11 cycles. In TCRdb, the 5' RACE reads were re-called with MiXCR into one record per CDR3 protein. The data hold some 640,000 distinct CDR3 sequences, with about 30% observed a single time. Germline CDR1 and CDR2: DFQATT and SNEGSKA (reference sequence). V shed 3 bases, J shed 4 bases, and the junction held 9 bases outside the gene matches. CDR3 length equals 16 residues. Study-level points and caveats: From one million sequenced T cells, diversity estimates were lower bounds. With naive T cell percentage, TCR beta diversity showed a strong correlation.

This clonotype was detected many times. Its antigen is still unknown. The sample comprised blood. The genes are TRBV20-1 and TRBJ2-3; TRBD2 matches 11 bases. This TCR came from a woman older than 75 in good health. CDR3: CSASPPVSGGADTQYF. For the CDR3, the DNA is TGCAGTGCTAGCCCCCCAGTTAGCGGGGGGGCAGATACGCAGTATTTT.